Presented here are 27 T cell receptor beta chains from one specimen sequenced in a study of shared clonotypes between healthy human individuals. Method: immunoSEQ multiplex PCR; TCRdb's copy keeps in-frame clones and lacks some. Among some 1,100,000 clones listed, 78% were seen once. The specimen sequenced was memory CD4+ T cells from PBMCs. Subset in this sample: CD45RA-negative fraction. The receptors shown here come from a man between 18 and 29 years old in good health. Some clones in this sample may be carry-over from other donors' samples.

The chain carries TRBV2 and TRBJ2-5; TRBD2 aligns across 7 bases. The germline CDR1 and CDR2 sequences are SNHLY and FYNNEI. The ends lost 2 bases at V and 10 bases at J; junction bases unmatched: 10. The CDR3 length is 14 residues. The CDR3 region is CASSEIPSGGIQYF. The CDR3, as DNA: TGTGCCAGCAGTGAAATCCCTAGCGGAGGGATCCAGTACTTC.

This clone appeared a single time. The J gene is TRBJ2-7, the V gene TRBV14; the D gene is possibly TRBD1 (6 bases). There are 17 residues in the CDR3. Trimming took off 0 bases at V and 7 bases at J, with 22 bases between the two ends. Germline CDR1 SGHDN, CDR2 FVKESK. The DNA of the CDR3 is TGTGCCAGCAGCCAAGATCGTCTGGACAGTAGATTTCGGGAGCAGTACTTC. This encodes CASSQDRLDSRFREQYF.

J is TRBJ2-5 and V is TRBV18; 7 bases agree with TRBD1. The ends lost 3 bases at V and 1 base at J; junction bases unmatched: 5. Germline lookup yields CDR1 KGHSH and CDR2 LQKENI. This CDR3 is 15 amino acids long. CDR3 DNA: TGTGCCAGCTCACCCATGGGACAGACCCAAGAGACCCAGTACTTC. The encoded protein is CASSPMGQTQETQYF. Complete variable domain (other parts from reference TRBV18 and TRBJ2-5): NAGVMQNPRHLVRRRGQEARLRCSPMKGHSHVYWYRQLPEEGLKFMVYLQKENIIDESGMPKERFSAEFPKEGPSILRIQQVVRGDSAAYFCASSPMGQTQETQYFGPGTRLLVL.

A remark on this clone: Other DNA sequences in this specimen translate into the identical CDR3. This CDR3 reads CASSSSQETQYF. Written as DNA, the CDR3 is TGTGCCAGCTCATCGTCGCAAGAGACCCAGTACTTC. This sequence joins TRBV18 and TRBJ2-5; D gene unclear. Trimming stripped 5 bases from V and 2 bases from J, with 6 bases between. Germline V gives CDR1 KGHSH, CDR2 LQKENI. CDR3 length equals 12 residues.

The genes are TRBV28 and TRBJ2-5; 8 bases map to TRBD1. CDR3 length: 17 amino acids. CDR1 and CDR2 (germline): MDHEN, SYDVKM. The CDR3 sequence: CGTYQPRDRRYQETQYF. The CDR3 region has the DNA TGTGGTACATACCAACCGAGGGACAGGAGATACCAAGAGACCCAGTACTTC.

This chain connects TRBV4-2 to TRBJ1-2; 8 nucleotides match TRBD1. Germline V gives CDR1 LGHNA, CDR2 YNFKEQ. CDR3 length equals 15 residues. V shed 0 bases, J shed 8 bases, and the junction held 8 bases outside the gene matches. The CDR3 region has the DNA TGTGCCAGCAGCCAAGATTCAGGGGGCGCGGGAGGCTACACCTTC. It yields the protein CASSQDSGGAGGYTF.

On this clone: Within the sample, other DNA sequences also encode this same CDR3. The gene calls are TRBV7-2 and TRBJ2-3; D unclear. The germline gives CDR1 SGHTA, CDR2 FQGNSA. This CDR3 is 12 amino acids long. Trimming cost V 5 bases and J 2 bases, with 5 bases left between them. DNA of the CDR3: TGTGCCAGCAGCCTCGACACAGATACGCAGTATTTT. Translated: CASSLDTDTQYF.

This clone came up a few times. The chain combines TRBV6-1 with TRBJ2-1, with 12 bases matching TRBD2. CDR3 length: 15 amino acids. CDR1 and CDR2 from the germline V gene are MNHNS and SASEGT. V dropped 6 bases and J dropped 9; count of bases not matched to a gene: 9. The CDR3 DNA reads TGTGCCAGCAGCCCTCGACTAGCGGGAGAGGTTGAGCAGTTCTTC. Protein product: CASSPRLAGEVEQFF.

The V call is TRBV9, the J call TRBJ1-1, with a weak D call TRBD1 (6 bases). V lost 1 base to trimming and J lost 4 bases, with 8 bases between them. Germline-derived CDR1 and CDR2 are SGDLS and YYNGEE. This CDR3 has 13 amino acids. CDR3: CASSVLGGTEAFF. Here the CDR3 DNA reads TGTGCCAGCAGCGTACTAGGGGGCACTGAAGCTTTCTTT.

The chain has TRBV5-1 and TRBJ1-4; a weak D match, TRBD1 (5 bases). V was cut by 7 bases and J by 0 bases, with 10 bases left in between. Germline V gives CDR1 SGHRS, CDR2 YFSETQ. The CDR3 sequence is 14 residues long. This CDR3 is CASRSRATNEKLFF. CDR3 coding DNA: TGCGCCAGCCGATCCAGGGCAACTAATGAAAAACTGTTTTTT.

The rearrangement uses TRBV6-5 and TRBJ2-5; D unresolved. Trimming cost V 8 bases and J 1 base, with 14 bases left between them. Germline values: CDR1 MNHEY, CDR2 SVGAGI. The length of the CDR3 is 14 residues. The CDR3 DNA reads TGTGCCAGCGCCCCGCCAGGCACCCAAGAGACCCAGTACTTC. Encoded protein: CASAPPGTQETQYF.

The chain links TRBV28 to TRBJ2-2; TRBD1 aligns across 8 bases. Germline loops: CDR1 MDHEN, CDR2 SYDVKM. V shed 6 bases, J shed 7 bases, and the junction held 10 bases outside the gene matches. The CDR3 is made up of 15 amino acids. The CDR3: CASSPPDRESGELFF. In nucleotides, the CDR3 is TGTGCCAGCAGCCCCCCGGACAGGGAGAGCGGGGAGCTGTTTTTT. The full variable domain, completed using reference TRBV28 and TRBJ2-2, is DVKVTQSSRYLVKRTGEKVFLECVQDMDHENMFWYRQDPGLGLRLIYFSYDVKMKEKGDIPEGYSVSREKKERFSLILESASTNQTSMYLCASSPPDRESGELFFGEGSRLTVL.

V usage is TRBV6-5 and J usage is TRBJ2-4; tentatively, D is TRBD2 (6 bases). CDR1 is MNHEY and CDR2 is SVGAGI in the germline V gene. Trimming took 4 bases from V and 3 from J, leaving 10 bases between them. The CDR3 totals 14 residues. The CDR3 is CASSSGSFKNIQYF. As DNA, the CDR3 is TGTGCCAGCAGTTCCGGGAGTTTCAAAAACATTCAGTACTTC.

The rearrangement joins TRBV9 to TRBJ2-2, with 10 bases fitting TRBD2. The CDR3 contains 15 residues. Germline CDR1 and CDR2: SGDLS and YYNGEE. The trim removed 3 bases at V and 4 bases at J, leaving 3 bases unmatched. DNA for the CDR3: TGTGCCAGCAGCGGTCTAGCGGGGGTCACCGGGGAGCTGTTTTTT. It translates to CASSGLAGVTGELFF.

The J gene is TRBJ1-5, the V gene TRBV7-2, with a possible D match to TRBD1 (5 bases). This CDR3 has 16 residues. Looked up from germline, CDR1 is SGHTA and CDR2 is FQGNSA. V was pared by 1 base and J by 1 base, with 11 bases between. For the CDR3, the DNA is TGTGCCAGCAGCTTAGAAGGGGTCGCGAGCAATCAGCCCCAGCATTTT. Its protein is CASSLEGVASNQPQHF.

The chain uses TRBV21-1 and TRBJ2-5; the table's D call of TRBD2 was not tested on the DNA. TRBV21-1 is termed a pseudogene. The CDR3 is 17 residues long. CDR3 DNA sequence: TGTGCCAGCAGCAACAGACTAGTCGGGACCACGGGAGAGACCCAGTACTTC. As protein: CASSNRLVGTTGETQYF.

The rearrangement uses TRBV5-4 and TRBJ2-5; D unclear. V lost 5 bases to trimming and J lost 2 bases, with 4 bases between them. The CDR3 has 11 residues. The germline V gene has CDR1 SGHNT and CDR2 YYREEE (reference sequence). Here the CDR3 DNA reads TGTGCCAGCAGTGCTCAAGAGACCCAGTACTTC. Translated, it gives CASSAQETQYF.

The chain couples TRBV27 to TRBJ2-3; D possibly corresponds to TRBD2 (5 bases). Germline V gene sequence: CDR1 MNHEY, CDR2 SMNVEV (reference sequence). The CDR3 length is 15 residues. V lost 6 bases and J 0 bases, leaving 13 bases between the germline ends. CDR3 DNA sequence: TGTGCCAGCAGGGCCTGGACGGGGAGCACAGATACGCAGTATTTT. It codes for CASRAWTGSTDTQYF.

This chain connects TRBV7-2 to TRBJ1-3; D gene uncertain. The V end lost 3 bases, the J end lost 2 bases, and 8 bases lay between the germline ends. Per the germline V gene, CDR1 is SGHTA and CDR2 is FQGNSA. The CDR3 contains 14 residues. In DNA, the CDR3 is TGTGCCAGCAGCTTCAAAGTGACTGGAAACACCATATATTTT. As protein: CASSFKVTGNTIYF.

V usage is TRBV28 and J usage is TRBJ2-1; 8 positions agree with TRBD1. V trimming: 6 bases; J trimming: 1 base; junction bases outside the gene matches: 8. Germline CDR1 and CDR2: MDHEN and SYDVKM. CDR3 length: 16 amino acids. CDR3 sequence (DNA): TGTGCCAGCAGGCGCCGACAGGGGCCATCCTACAATGAGCAGTTCTTC. Residues: CASRRRQGPSYNEQFF.

The chain couples TRBV5-8 to TRBJ2-1; 8 bases align to TRBD2. This CDR3 region has 15 residues. V trimming: 0 bases; J trimming: 4 bases; junction bases outside the gene matches: 3. Germline V gene lookup returns CDR1 SGHTS and CDR2 YDEGEE. The DNA for the CDR3 is TGTGCCAGCAGCTTGGGACTAGCGCTATACAATGAGCAGTTCTTC. Translated, it gives CASSLGLALYNEQFF.

The rearrangement uses TRBV5-1 and TRBJ1-2, with D tentatively TRBD1 (6 bases). The germline V gene encodes CDR1 SGHRS and CDR2 YFSETQ. Trimming removed 3 bases from V and 7 bases from J, with 16 bases in between. The CDR3 is made up of 14 amino acids. The CDR3 loop reads CASSSRTVLGGYTF. The CDR3 DNA is TGCGCCAGCAGCTCTCGGACAGTTCTAGGTGGCTACACCTTC.

The V gene is TRBV28, the J gene TRBJ1-2; D possibly corresponds to TRBD1 (6 bases). CDR1 is MDHEN and CDR2 is SYDVKM in the germline V gene. V lost 10 bases and J 7 bases, leaving 22 bases between the germline ends. The CDR3 sequence is 14 residues long. This CDR3 is CATRGAIFGFGYTF. DNA of the CDR3: TGTGCCACTAGGGGGGCCATTTTCGGATTTGGCTACACCTTC.

The rearrangement uses TRBV19 and TRBJ1-4; D gene ambiguous. Germline values: CDR1 LNHDA, CDR2 SQIVND (reference sequence). The CDR3 length is 14 residues. V was trimmed by 5 bases and J by 3 bases, leaving 10 bases between them. The CDR3 DNA is TGTGCCAGTAGTTCGCGGAGTCCTAATGAAAAACTGTTTTTT. It yields the protein CASSSRSPNEKLFF.

The chain links TRBV28 to TRBJ2-7, with 9 bases fitting TRBD1. V dropped 3 bases and J dropped 0; count of bases not matched to a gene: 12. From germline, CDR1 is MDHEN and CDR2 SYDVKM. CDR3 size: 18 residues. CDR3 protein: CASSLRTGVPSLSYEQYF. The CDR3 region has the DNA TGTGCCAGCAGTTTGAGGACAGGGGTCCCCTCGCTCTCCTACGAGCAGTACTTC. The full variable domain, in which reference TRBV28 and TRBJ2-7 provide the parts outside the CDR3, is DVKVTQSSRYLVKRTGEKVFLECVQDMDHENMFWYRQDPGLGLRLIYFSYDVKMKEKGDIPEGYSVSREKKERFSLILESASTNQTSMYLCASSLRTGVPSLSYEQYFGPGTRLTVT.

The chain couples TRBV6-5 to TRBJ1-1, with a tentative D call TRBD1 (5 bases). V lost 6 bases and J 1 base, leaving 15 bases between the germline ends. Germline assignment: CDR1 MNHEY and CDR2 SVGAGI. The CDR3 totals 15 residues. Here the CDR3 DNA reads TGTGCCAGCAGCTCAGGGTGGGGGAGGAACACTGAAGCTTTCTTT. Translating it yields CASSSGWGRNTEAFF.

V gene TRBV7-6 combines with J gene TRBJ2-7, with TRBD2 matching over 9 bases. CDR3 length: 16 residues. Germline V gene data show CDR1 as SGHVS and CDR2 as FNYEAQ. The J segment lost 5 bases and the V segment lost 2 bases, leaving 10 bases of the junction unmatched. The CDR3 DNA reads TGTGCCAGCAGCTTATTTGCGCGGGAGGGCCGAGACGAGCAGTACTTC. This sequence encodes CASSLFAREGRDEQYF.